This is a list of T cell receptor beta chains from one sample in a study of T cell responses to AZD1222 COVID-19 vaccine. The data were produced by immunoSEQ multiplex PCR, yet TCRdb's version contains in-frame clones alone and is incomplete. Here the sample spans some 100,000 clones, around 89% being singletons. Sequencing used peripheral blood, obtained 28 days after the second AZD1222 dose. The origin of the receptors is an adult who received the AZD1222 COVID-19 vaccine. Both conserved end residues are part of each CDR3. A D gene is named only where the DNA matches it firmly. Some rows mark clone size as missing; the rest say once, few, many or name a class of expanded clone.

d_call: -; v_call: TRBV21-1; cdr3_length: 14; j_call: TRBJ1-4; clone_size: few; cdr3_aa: CASITGGDHEKLFF; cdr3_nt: TGTGCCAGCATCACAGGGGGCGATCATGAAAAACTGTTTTTT
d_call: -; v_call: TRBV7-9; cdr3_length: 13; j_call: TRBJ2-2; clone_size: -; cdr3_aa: CASSLEGTGELFF; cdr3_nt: TGTGCCAGCAGCTTAGAGGGAACCGGGGAGCTGTTTTTT
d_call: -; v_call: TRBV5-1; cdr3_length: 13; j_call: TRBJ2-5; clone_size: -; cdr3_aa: CASSFGSQETQYF; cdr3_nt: TGCGCCAGCAGCTTCGGTAGCCAAGAGACCCAGTACTTC
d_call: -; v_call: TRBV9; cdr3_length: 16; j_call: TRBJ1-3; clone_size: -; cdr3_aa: CASSTLPGGPGNTIYF; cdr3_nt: TGTGCCAGCAGCACCCTCCCGGGTGGGCCGGGAAACACCATATATTTT
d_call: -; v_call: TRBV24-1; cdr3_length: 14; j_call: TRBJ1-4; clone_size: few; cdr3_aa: CATSVIRGGEKLFF; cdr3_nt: TGTGCCACCAGTGTCATTAGGGGAGGCGAAAAACTGTTTTTT
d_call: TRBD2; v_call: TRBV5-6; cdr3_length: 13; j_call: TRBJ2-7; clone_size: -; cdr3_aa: CASRTSGIYEQYF; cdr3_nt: TGTGCCAGCCGGACTAGCGGGATCTACGAGCAGTACTTC
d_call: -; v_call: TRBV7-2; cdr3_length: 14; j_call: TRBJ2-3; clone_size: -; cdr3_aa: CASSFGPFTDTQYF; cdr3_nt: TGTGCCAGCAGCTTTGGTCCGTTCACAGATACGCAGTATTTT
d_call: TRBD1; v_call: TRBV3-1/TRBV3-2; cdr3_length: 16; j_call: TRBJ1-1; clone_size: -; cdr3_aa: CASSQWEGAMNTEAFF; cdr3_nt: TGTGCCAGCAGCCAATGGGAGGGGGCAATGAACACTGAAGCTTTCTTT
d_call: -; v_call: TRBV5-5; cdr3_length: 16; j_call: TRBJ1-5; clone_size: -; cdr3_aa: CASSLSPGSGTQPQHF; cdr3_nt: TGTGCCAGCAGCTTGTCCCCCGGCTCAGGGACCCAGCCCCAGCATTTT
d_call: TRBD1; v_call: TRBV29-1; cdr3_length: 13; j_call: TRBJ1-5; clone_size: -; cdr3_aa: CSVRQGESQPQHF; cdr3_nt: TGCAGCGTTCGCCAGGGGGAATCGCAGCCCCAGCATTTT
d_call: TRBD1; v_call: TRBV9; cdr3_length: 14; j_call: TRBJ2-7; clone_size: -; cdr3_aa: CASSGDRSSYEQYF; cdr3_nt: TGTGCCAGCAGCGGGGACAGGAGCTCCTACGAGCAGTACTTC